One and the same sample provided the 7 T cell receptor beta chains below, sequenced in a study of CD8+CD57+ T cells in acquired aplastic anemia. Template material for TCR beta VDJ and CDR3 profiling consisted of genomic DNA. TCRdb processed the reads anew with MiXCR; each CDR3 protein has one entry. The sample has approximately 80,000 distinct CDR3 sequences, about 70% seen once. In patients chosen for sequencing, flow cytometry had shown CD8+CD57+ cell expansion. What was sequenced was sorted CD4+, CD8+, or CD8+CD57+ T cells (not recorded which) from PBMCs. All receptors derive from a human donor with aplastic anemia.

This clonotype is a singleton in its sample. The chain joins TRBV9 to TRBJ2-3; 8 nucleotides align to TRBD2. This CDR3 is 16 amino acids long. V dropped 4 bases and J dropped 0; count of bases not matched to a gene: 7. Germline V lookup: CDR1 SGDLS, CDR2 YYNGEE. The CDR3, as DNA: TGTGCCAGCAGCCCAACTCCGGGGGGGAGCACAGATACGCAGTATTTT. Its translation: CASSPTPGGSTDTQYF.

The chain uses TRBV9 and TRBJ1-6, with D perhaps matching TRBD1 (5 bases). V was pared by 4 bases and J by 7 bases, with 21 bases between. Germline-derived CDR1 and CDR2 are SGDLS and YYNGEE. The CDR3 is 17 residues long. The chain's CDR3 is CASSFTDGGLMNSPLHF. CDR3 in DNA: TGTGCCAGCAGCTTCACCGACGGGGGACTAATGAATTCACCCCTCCACTTT.

CDR3 sequence (DNA): TGCAGTGCTCCCTCCCCGGGACAGACCTATGGCTACACCTTC. Protein product: CSAPSPGQTYGYTF. The chain uses TRBV20-1 and TRBJ1-2, with 7 bases aligning to TRBD1. The V and J ends lost 5 bases and 4 bases, in that order; junction bases with no gene match: 10. This CDR3 is built from 14 residues. Per germline, CDR1 DFQATT and CDR2 SNEGSKA (reference sequence).

The chain has TRBV10-1 and TRBJ2-5; D may be TRBD1 (6 bases). Germline lookup yields CDR1 WNHNN and CDR2 SYGVQD (reference sequence). The CDR3 extends over 15 amino acids. V was shortened by 3 bases and J by 1 base, with 12 bases between the two germline ends. CDR3: CASSDSLDSQETQYF. The DNA for the CDR3 is TGCGCCAGCAGTGATAGTCTGGACAGCCAAGAGACCCAGTACTTC.

V usage is TRBV20-1 and J usage is TRBJ1-2; tentative D call: TRBD1 (5 bases). Germline CDR1 and CDR2: DFQATT and SNEGSKA (reference sequence). There are 16 residues in the CDR3. Trimming cost V 0 bases and J 1 base, with 15 bases left between them. CDR3 protein: CSARDHQGNRNYGYTF. In DNA form, the CDR3 reads TGCAGTGCTAGAGATCATCAGGGTAACCGTAACTATGGCTACACCTTC.

The genes are TRBV29-1 and TRBJ1-1; D uncertain. Per the germline V gene, CDR1 is SQVTM and CDR2 is ANQGSEA. The CDR3 sequence is 12 residues long. Trimming cost V 6 bases and J 7 bases, with 15 bases left between them. The CDR3 is CSVKGAGSEAFF. The CDR3 DNA is TGCAGCGTAAAGGGAGCTGGGAGTGAAGCTTTCTTT.

The chain recombines TRBV24-1 with TRBJ2-3; 10 positions agree with TRBD2. CDR3 size: 14 residues. The germline V gene encodes CDR1 KGHDR and CDR2 SFDVKD. J lost 5 bases, V lost 9 bases, and 7 bases had no gene match. CDR3 nucleotide sequence: TGTGCCACCGCAGATAGACTAGCGGGAGATACGCAGTATTTT. Translated: CATADRLAGDTQYF.